Listed below are T cell receptor beta chains from one sample, sequenced in a study of beta chain features in type 1 diabetes. The protocol was immunoSEQ multiplex PCR, while the TCRdb copy is restricted to in-frame clones and leaves out a portion. This sample has fewer than 400,000 clones, with around 8.5% found just once. What was sequenced was central memory CD4+ T cells from blood. These receptors came from a young man with type 1 diabetes. Both conserved end residues are part of each CDR3. Each record gives: clone size, D gene, J gene, V gene, CDR3 DNA, CDR3 protein. The D gene is left open where the match is weak. Size is stated for part of the rows, as once, few or many counts, or as a class when the clone is expanded.

few	TRBD2	TRBJ2-3	TRBV5-4	TGTGCCAGCAGCTTGGCTTCCCTAGCGGGGGGCGCTAGCACAGATACGCAGTATTTT	CASSLASLAGGASTDTQYF
NA	NA	TRBJ2-7	TRBV28	TGTGCCAGCAGGCCAACCCGCCGGGACAAGGCCTACGAGCAGTACTTC	CASRPTRRDKAYEQYF
few	NA	TRBJ1-1	TRBV6-5	TGTGCCAGCAGTTCCCCGGGGAGGATGAACACTGAAGCTTTCTTT	CASSSPGRMNTEAFF
NA	NA	TRBJ2-1	TRBV5-1	TGCGCCAGCAGCCAGAGACAGCACAATGAGCAGTTCTTC	CASSQRQHNEQFF
few	TRBD2	TRBJ2-3	TRBV25-1	TGTGCCAGCACTGAAAAGCGGGGGGCAGAAGATACGCAGTATTTT	CASTEKRGAEDTQYF
few	NA	TRBJ2-4	TRBV29-1	TGCAGCGTTTACAGGGCGGCCAAAAACATTCAGTACTTC	CSVYRAAKNIQYF
few	NA	TRBJ2-1	TRBV13	TGTGCCAGCAGCTCCAGGACGGAATCCTACAATGAGCAGTTCTTC	CASSSRTESYNEQFF
few	NA	TRBJ2-2	TRBV6-5	TGTGCCAGCAGTCTAGGGATGGGCACCGGGGAGCTGTTTTTT	CASSLGMGTGELFF
few	TRBD2	TRBJ2-7	TRBV7-2	TGTGCCAGCAGCTTGGTAGCGGGGGGGAATTCCGAGCAGTACTTC	CASSLVAGGNSEQYF
NA	TRBD1	TRBJ2-7	TRBV7-2	TGTGCCAGCAGCTTGACCGGGACAGGGGCGTACGAGCAGTACTTC	CASSLTGTGAYEQYF
many	NA	TRBJ2-7	TRBV13	TGTGCCAGCAGCGTTCGACAGCCGTGGGCCTACGAGCAGTACTTC	CASSVRQPWAYEQYF
NA	NA	TRBJ1-2	TRBV5-1	TGCGCCAGCAGCTCCGGGCATCCCGGCAGGGGAGGCTATGGCTACACCTTC	CASSSGHPGRGGYGYTF
few	TRBD2	TRBJ2-1	TRBV19	TGTGCCAGTAGTAGCCGGACTAGCGAGCAGTTCTTC	CASSSRTSEQFF
NA	TRBD1	TRBJ2-3	TRBV30	TGTGCCGGTGCCGGGACAGCCAGGGCAGATACGCAGTATTTT	CAGAGTARADTQYF
few	NA	TRBJ1-2	TRBV7-8	TGTGCCAGCAGCCCCCAGGGGATGCCCACCTGGAGTGGCTACACCTTC	CASSPQGMPTWSGYTF
few	NA	TRBJ1-2	TRBV30	TGTGCCTGGAGTGGCCCCTGGGGGGGAAAGGGCTACACCTTC	CAWSGPWGGKGYTF
NA	NA	TRBJ1-2	TRBV7-2	TGTGCCAGCAGGCAGCAGGGAGGGAATAACTATGGCTACACCTTC	CASRQQGGNNYGYTF
NA	NA	TRBJ1-1	TRBV7-9	TGTGCCAGCAGCGCTCAGGGGATTGAAGCTTTCTTT	CASSAQGIEAFF
few	NA	TRBJ1-2	TRBV11-2	TGTGCCAGCAGCTTAGATCGGGCAGGGTTAGATGGCTACACCTTC	CASSLDRAGLDGYTF
NA	TRBD1	TRBJ1-5	TRBV28	TGTGCCAGCAGTTTAGCACAGGGGTCTCATACAAGGCAGCCCCAGCATTTT	CASSLAQGSHTRQPQHF
few	NA	TRBJ2-2	TRBV10-3	TGTGCCGGTTCAAGTGAAGGAAGGACCGGGGAGCTGTTTTTT	CAGSSEGRTGELFF
NA	TRBD2	TRBJ2-1	TRBV7-9	TGTGCCAGCAGCTCACCGGGACTAGTTGGTAGTCCCTCCTACAATGAGCAGTTCTTC	CASSSPGLVGSPSYNEQFF